Sequencing of this T cell receptor beta chain was carried out in a study of cytomegalovirus exposure and HLA in healthy donors. Study-level results: According to the study, 150 to 200 TCR beta chains were cytomegalovirus-associated. Across donors, presence/absence analyses took sequencing depth to be roughly uniform.

CDR1 is SEHNR and CDR2 is FQNEAQ in the germline V gene (reference sequence). V gave up 5 bases and J gave up 1 base; unmatched junction bases: 13. The CDR3 length is 17 residues. The PCR made use of 60 Vbeta and 13 Jbeta primers. The table came from immunoSEQ multiplex PCR; TCRdb's copy has only in-frame clones and leaves some out. The top ten clones hold over 2.5% of a sample with 150,000 to 200,000 clones, approximately 67% of them seen once. Concerning this clone itself: Its antigen is as yet unknown.

This TCR was recovered from a man aged 35 to 55 in good health and CMV-seronegative. Material: PBMCs. The chain links TRBV7-9 to TRBJ1-1, with 7 bases aligning to TRBD1. The CDR3 reads CASSPLPRGPGNTEAFF. The CDR3 DNA reads TGTGCCAGCAGCCCACTTCCAAGGGGGCCGGGGAACACTGAAGCTTTCTTT. The full variable domain, rest sourced from reference TRBV7-9 and TRBJ1-1, is DTGVSQNPRHKITKRGQNVTFRCDPISEHNRLYWYRQTLGQGPEFLTYFQNEAQLEKSRLLSDRFSAERPKGSFSTLEIQRTEQGDSAMYLCASSPLPRGPGNTEAFFGQGTRLTVV.